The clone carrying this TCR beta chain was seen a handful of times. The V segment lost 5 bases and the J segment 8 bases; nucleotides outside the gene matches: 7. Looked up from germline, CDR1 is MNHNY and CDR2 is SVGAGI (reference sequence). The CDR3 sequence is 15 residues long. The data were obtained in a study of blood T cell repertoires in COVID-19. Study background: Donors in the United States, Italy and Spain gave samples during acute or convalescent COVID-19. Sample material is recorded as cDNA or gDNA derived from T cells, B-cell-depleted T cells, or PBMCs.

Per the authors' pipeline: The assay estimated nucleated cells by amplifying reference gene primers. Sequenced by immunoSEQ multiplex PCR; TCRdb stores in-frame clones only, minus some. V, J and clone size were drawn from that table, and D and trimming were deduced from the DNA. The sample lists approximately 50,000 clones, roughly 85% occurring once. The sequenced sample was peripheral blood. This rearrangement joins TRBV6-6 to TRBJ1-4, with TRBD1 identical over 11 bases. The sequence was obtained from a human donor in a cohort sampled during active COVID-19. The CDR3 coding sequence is TGTGCCAGCAGTGCCCGGGACAGGGGGTCGGAAAAACTGTTTTTT. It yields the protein CASSARDRGSEKLFF.